This T cell receptor (beta chain) was recovered during a study of OX40 agonist ivuxolimab in advanced cancers. Background on the study: Patients with prior anti-PD-1, anti-PD-L1 or anti-CTLA-4 therapy were eligible; 35% to 50% had some.

Clones were read by immunoSEQ multiplex PCR, and TCRdb kept only the in-frame ones, dropping some. The data contain about 76,000 clones, 85% of them singletons. Germline V lookup: CDR1 SGHTS, CDR2 YDEGEE. Trimming removed 1 base at V and 3 bases at J, with 17 bases between. The CDR3 runs to 16 residues. The sequence derives from an adult with an advanced solid tumor such as melanoma, head and neck, liver or kidney cancer. The chain is built from TRBV5-8 and TRBJ2-7; D gene ambiguous. The source was CD4+ or CD8+ T cells sorted from blood, collected in a trial of the OX40 agonist ivuxolimab. In DNA, the CDR3 is TGTGCCAGCAGCTTGTTAGCCCCCGCCAATAACTACGAGCAGTACTTC. Encoded protein: CASSLLAPANNYEQYF. Variable domain in full (rest from reference TRBV5-8 and TRBJ2-7): EAGVTQSPTHLIKTRGQQATLRCSPISGHTSVYWYQQALGLGLQFLLWYDEGEERNRGNFPPRFSGRQFPNYSSELNVNALELEDSALYLCASSLLAPANNYEQYFGPGTRLTVT.